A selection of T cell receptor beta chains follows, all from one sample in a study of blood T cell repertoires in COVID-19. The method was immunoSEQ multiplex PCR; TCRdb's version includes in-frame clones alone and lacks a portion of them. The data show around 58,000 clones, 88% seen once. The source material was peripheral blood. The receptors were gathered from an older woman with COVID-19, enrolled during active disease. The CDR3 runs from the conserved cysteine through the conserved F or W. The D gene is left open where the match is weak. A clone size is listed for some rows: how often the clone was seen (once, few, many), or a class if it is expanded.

DNA: TGTGCCAGCAACCAACCAGGACAGGGGCAAGAGACCCAGTACTTC; CDR3: CASNQPGQGQETQYF; V: TRBV7-9; D: TRBD1; size: NA; J: TRBJ2-5
DNA: TGTGCCAGCAGTTTTCTGCTGGGCCAGCAGTTCTTC; CDR3: CASSFLLGQQFF; V: TRBV27; D: NA; size: once; J: TRBJ2-1
DNA: TGTGCCAGCAGCCAAGAAGGTAAGGACAGGGGGGAATATGGCTACACCTTC; CDR3: CASSQEGKDRGEYGYTF; V: TRBV3-1/TRBV3-2; D: TRBD1; size: NA; J: TRBJ1-2
DNA: TGCGCCAGTGCCCCTGGACAGGGAGGGGAAAAACTGTTTTTT; CDR3: CASAPGQGGEKLFF; V: TRBV5-1; D: TRBD1; size: few; J: TRBJ1-4
DNA: TGTGCCGGGTCGGGACATTCGAACACCGGGGAGCTGTTTTTT; CDR3: CAGSGHSNTGELFF; V: TRBV2; D: NA; size: NA; J: TRBJ2-2
DNA: TGTGCTAGTGGTTTGGTAGGGGGGGCGCGATACGAGCAGTACTTC; CDR3: CASGLVGGARYEQYF; V: TRBV12-5; D: NA; size: NA; J: TRBJ2-7
DNA: TGTGCCTGGACCCGTGGGCCGCGTTTTGCCGATGAGCAGTTCTTC; CDR3: CAWTRGPRFADEQFF; V: TRBV30; D: NA; size: once; J: TRBJ2-1
DNA: TGTGCCAGCAGCTTCAGATCTGCAACTAATGAAAAACTGTTTTTT; CDR3: CASSFRSATNEKLFF; V: TRBV7-6; D: NA; size: NA; J: TRBJ1-4
DNA: TGTGCCAGCAGCCCCCGGGGGGGGAGCTCCTACAATGAGCAGTTCTTC; CDR3: CASSPRGGSSYNEQFF; V: TRBV9; D: TRBD2; size: NA; J: TRBJ2-1
DNA: TGTGCCAGCAGCACGGGACAGGGGGTATACGAGCAGTACTTC; CDR3: CASSTGQGVYEQYF; V: TRBV7-2; D: TRBD1; size: NA; J: TRBJ2-7
DNA: TGTGCCAGCAGCCAGAGGGTCCGAGGCAGCCTCTCACCCCTCCACTTT; CDR3: CASSQRVRGSLSPLHF; V: TRBV21-1; D: NA; size: few; J: TRBJ1-6
DNA: TGTGCCAGCAGCTTTTGGGAGGCGGGGCAGCCCCAGCATTTT; CDR3: CASSFWEAGQPQHF; V: TRBV5-6; D: NA; size: NA; J: TRBJ1-5
DNA: TGCGCCAGCAGCCAAGATTGGACAGGGGAAAACATTCAGTACTTC; CDR3: CASSQDWTGENIQYF; V: TRBV4-3; D: TRBD1; size: once; J: TRBJ2-4
DNA: TGTGCCATCAGTGGTACCCAACTCGGGAGCACTGAAGCTTTCTTT; CDR3: CAISGTQLGSTEAFF; V: TRBV10-3; D: NA; size: NA; J: TRBJ1-1
DNA: TGTGCCAGCAGTTACGACGGTTTGCGGGACGACAATGAGCAGTTCTTC; CDR3: CASSYDGLRDDNEQFF; V: TRBV6-2/TRBV6-3; D: NA; size: NA; J: TRBJ2-1
DNA: TGTGCCAGCAGCCAGGGGCAGTGGCAGACGCAACTGTTTTTT; CDR3: CASSQGQWQTQLFF; V: TRBV11-3; D: NA; size: NA; J: TRBJ1-4
DNA: TGTGCCAGTAAGGGGGGGGCGCGGTTGGCTGAAGCTTTCTTT; CDR3: CASKGGARLAEAFF; V: TRBV14; D: NA; size: few; J: TRBJ1-1
DNA: TGCGCCAGCAGCCAAGATGCCGGGGTAGGGGGTTATGGCTACACCTTC; CDR3: CASSQDAGVGGYGYTF; V: TRBV4-3; D: NA; size: NA; J: TRBJ1-2
DNA: TGTGCCAGCAGTTGGATGCAGGGAATGGACAATGAGCAGTTCTTC; CDR3: CASSWMQGMDNEQFF; V: TRBV6-6; D: NA; size: NA; J: TRBJ2-1
DNA: TGTGCCAGCAGCTCTAGTGCGAGCTCCTACGAGCAGTACTTC; CDR3: CASSSSASSYEQYF; V: TRBV7-9; D: NA; size: few; J: TRBJ2-7
DNA: TGTGCCAGCAGTTCCCCCTCCGGGGGGTTTGTAGGAAACACCATATATTTT; CDR3: CASSSPSGGFVGNTIYF; V: TRBV28; D: NA; size: few; J: TRBJ1-3
DNA: TGTGCCAGCAGTTTCGACCGGGACAGGGTGGGCTACACCTTC; CDR3: CASSFDRDRVGYTF; V: TRBV6-5; D: TRBD1; size: once; J: TRBJ1-2